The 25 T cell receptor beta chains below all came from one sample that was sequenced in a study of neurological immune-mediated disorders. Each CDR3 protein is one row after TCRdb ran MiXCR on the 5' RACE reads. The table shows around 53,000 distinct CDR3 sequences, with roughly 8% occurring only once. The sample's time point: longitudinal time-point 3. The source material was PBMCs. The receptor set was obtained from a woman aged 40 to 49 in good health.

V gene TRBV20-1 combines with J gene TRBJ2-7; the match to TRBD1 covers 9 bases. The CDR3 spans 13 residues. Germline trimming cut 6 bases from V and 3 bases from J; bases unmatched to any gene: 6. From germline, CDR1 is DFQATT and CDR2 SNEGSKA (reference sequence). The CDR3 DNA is TGCAGTGCCAACAGGGGGCCGTACTACGAGCAGTACTTC. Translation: CSANRGPYYEQYF.

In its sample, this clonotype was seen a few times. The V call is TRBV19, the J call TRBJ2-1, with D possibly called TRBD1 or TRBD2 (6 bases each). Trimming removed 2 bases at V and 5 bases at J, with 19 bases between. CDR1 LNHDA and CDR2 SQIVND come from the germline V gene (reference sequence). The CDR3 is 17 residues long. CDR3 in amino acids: CASSISRRGTPNNEQFF. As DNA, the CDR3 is TGTGCCAGTAGTATATCAAGGAGGGGGACACCAAACAATGAGCAGTTCTTC.

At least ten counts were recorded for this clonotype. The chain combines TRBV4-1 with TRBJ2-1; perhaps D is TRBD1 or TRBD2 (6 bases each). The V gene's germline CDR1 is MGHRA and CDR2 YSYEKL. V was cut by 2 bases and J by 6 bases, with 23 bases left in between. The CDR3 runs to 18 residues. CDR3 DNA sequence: TGCGCCAGCAGCCAAATAAATCCGGTTGGCAGGGGAGGCAATGAGCAGTTCTTC. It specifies CASSQINPVGRGGNEQFF.

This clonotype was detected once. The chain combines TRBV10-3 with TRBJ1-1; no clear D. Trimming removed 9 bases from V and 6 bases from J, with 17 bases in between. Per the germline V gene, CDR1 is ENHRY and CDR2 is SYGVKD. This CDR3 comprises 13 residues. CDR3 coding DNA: TGTGCCATGGGTCGACCCGGTTCCCCTGAAGCTTTCTTT. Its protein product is CAMGRPGSPEAFF.

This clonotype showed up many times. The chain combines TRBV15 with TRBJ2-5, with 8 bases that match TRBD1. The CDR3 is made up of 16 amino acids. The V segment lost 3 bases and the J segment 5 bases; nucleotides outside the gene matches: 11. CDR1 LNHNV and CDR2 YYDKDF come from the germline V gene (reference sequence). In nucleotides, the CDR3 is TGTGCCACCAGCAGGATTTCCCAGGGGGCGCGGGAGACCCAGTACTTC. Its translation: CATSRISQGARETQYF. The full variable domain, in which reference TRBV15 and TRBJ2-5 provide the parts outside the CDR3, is DAMVIQNPRYQVTQFGKPVTLSCSQTLNHNVMYWYQQKSSQAPKLLFHYYDKDFNNEADTPDNFQSRRPNTSFCFLDIRSPGLGDTAMYLCATSRISQGARETQYFGPGTRLLVL.

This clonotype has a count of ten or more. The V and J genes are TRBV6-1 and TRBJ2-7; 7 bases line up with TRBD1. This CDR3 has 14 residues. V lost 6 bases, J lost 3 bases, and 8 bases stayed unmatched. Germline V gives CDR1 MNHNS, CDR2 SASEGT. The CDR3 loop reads CASRPGQEIYEQYF. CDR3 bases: TGTGCCAGCAGGCCCGGACAGGAGATCTACGAGCAGTACTTC.

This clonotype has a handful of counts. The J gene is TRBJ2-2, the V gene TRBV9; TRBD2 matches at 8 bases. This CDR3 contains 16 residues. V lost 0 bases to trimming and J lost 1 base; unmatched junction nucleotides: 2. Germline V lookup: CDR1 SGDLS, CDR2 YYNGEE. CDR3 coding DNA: TGTGCCAGCAGCGTAGCTACTAGCGGGAACACCGGGGAGCTGTTTTTT. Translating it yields CASSVATSGNTGELFF. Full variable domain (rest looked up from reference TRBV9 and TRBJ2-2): DSGVTQTPKHLITATGQRVTLRCSPRSGDLSVYWYQQSLDQGLQFLIQYYNGEERAKGNILERFSAQQFPDLHSELNLSSLELGDSALYFCASSVATSGNTGELFFGEGSRLTVL.

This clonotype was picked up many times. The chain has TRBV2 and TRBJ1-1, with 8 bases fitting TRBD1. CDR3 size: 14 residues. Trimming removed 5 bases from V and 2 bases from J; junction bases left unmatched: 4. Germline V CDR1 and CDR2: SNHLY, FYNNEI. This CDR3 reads CASSIGQGNTEAFF. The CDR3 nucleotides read TGTGCCAGCAGTATCGGACAGGGTAACACTGAAGCTTTCTTT.

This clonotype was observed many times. The CDR3, as DNA: TGTGCCAGCAGCCAAAGAGGCAGCTTGAACACTGAAGCTTTCTTT. Translation: CASSQRGSLNTEAFF. The chain combines TRBV3-1 with TRBJ1-1, with D hard to call. Trimming stripped 2 bases from V and 0 bases from J, with 10 bases between. CDR3 size: 15 residues. The V gene's germline CDR1 is LGHDT and CDR2 YNNKEL (reference sequence).

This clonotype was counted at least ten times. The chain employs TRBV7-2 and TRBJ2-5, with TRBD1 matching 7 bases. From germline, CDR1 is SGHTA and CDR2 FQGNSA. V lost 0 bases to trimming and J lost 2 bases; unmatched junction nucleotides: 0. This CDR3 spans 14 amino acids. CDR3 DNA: TGTGCCAGCAGCTTAGCCAGGGGGCAAGAGACCCAGTACTTC. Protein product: CASSLARGQETQYF.

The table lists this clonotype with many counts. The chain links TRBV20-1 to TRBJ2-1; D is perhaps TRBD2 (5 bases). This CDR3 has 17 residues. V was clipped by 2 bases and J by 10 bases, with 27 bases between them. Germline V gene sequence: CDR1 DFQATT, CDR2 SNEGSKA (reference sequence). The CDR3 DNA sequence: TGCAGTGCTAGACCTTGGGCTGAGCGGACCAACGATTGGGAGCAGTTCTTC. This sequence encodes CSARPWAERTNDWEQFF.

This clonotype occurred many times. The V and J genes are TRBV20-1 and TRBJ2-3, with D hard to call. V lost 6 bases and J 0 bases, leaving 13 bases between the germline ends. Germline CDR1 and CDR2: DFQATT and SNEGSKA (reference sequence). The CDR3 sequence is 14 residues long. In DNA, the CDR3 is TGCAGTGCGTGGGTGGTTGCAAGCACAGATACGCAGTATTTT. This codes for CSAWVVASTDTQYF.

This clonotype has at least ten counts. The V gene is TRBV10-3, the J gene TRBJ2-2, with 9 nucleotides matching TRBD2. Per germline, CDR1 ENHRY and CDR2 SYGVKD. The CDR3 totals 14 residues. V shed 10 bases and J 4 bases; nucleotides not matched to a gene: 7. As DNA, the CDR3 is TGTGCCACGGTCCGGCGGGAGGGCACCGGGGAGCTGTTTTTT. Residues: CATVRREGTGELFF.

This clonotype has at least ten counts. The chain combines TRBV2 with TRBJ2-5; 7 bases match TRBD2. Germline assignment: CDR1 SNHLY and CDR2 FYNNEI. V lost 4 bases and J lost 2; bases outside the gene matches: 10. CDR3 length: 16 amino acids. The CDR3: CASSVEGGSNQETQYF. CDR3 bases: TGTGCCAGCAGTGTCGAAGGCGGGAGTAATCAAGAGACCCAGTACTTC.

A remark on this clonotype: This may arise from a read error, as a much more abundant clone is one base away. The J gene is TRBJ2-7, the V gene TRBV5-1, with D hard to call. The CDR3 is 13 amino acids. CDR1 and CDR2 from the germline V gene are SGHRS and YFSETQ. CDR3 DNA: TGCGCCAACAGCCGTCTGGGCTCCTACGAGCAGTACTTC. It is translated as CANSRLGSYEQYF. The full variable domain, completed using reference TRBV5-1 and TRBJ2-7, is KAGVTQTPRYLIKTRGQQVTLSCSPISGHRSVSWYQQTPGQGLQFLFEYFSETQRNKGNFPGRFSGRQFSNSRSEMNVSTLELGDSALYLCANSRLGSYEQYFGPGTRLTVT.

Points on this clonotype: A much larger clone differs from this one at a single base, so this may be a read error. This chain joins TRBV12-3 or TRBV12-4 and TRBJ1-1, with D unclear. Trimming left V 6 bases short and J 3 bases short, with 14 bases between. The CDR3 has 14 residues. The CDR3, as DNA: TGTGCCAGCAGCCTCGTGTGTATGCACACTGAAGCTTTCTTT. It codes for CASSLVCMHTEAFF.

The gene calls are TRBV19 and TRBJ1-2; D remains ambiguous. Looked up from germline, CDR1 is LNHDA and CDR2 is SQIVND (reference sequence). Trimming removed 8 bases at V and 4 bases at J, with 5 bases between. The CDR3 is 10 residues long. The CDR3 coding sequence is TGTGCCAGTGGGGTCTATGGCTACACCTTC. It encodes CASGVYGYTF. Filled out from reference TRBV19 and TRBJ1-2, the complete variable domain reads DGGITQSPKYLFRKEGQNVTLSCEQNLNHDAMYWYRQDPGQGLRLIYYSQIVNDFQKGDIAEGYSVSREKKESFPLTVTSAQKNPTAFYLCASGVYGYTFGSGTRLTVV.

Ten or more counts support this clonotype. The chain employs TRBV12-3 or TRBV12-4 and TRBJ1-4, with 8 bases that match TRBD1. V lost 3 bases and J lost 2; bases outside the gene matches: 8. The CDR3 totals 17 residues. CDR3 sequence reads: CASSFGTGNPTNEKLFF. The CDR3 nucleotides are TGTGCCAGCAGTTTCGGGACAGGCAATCCCACTAATGAAAAACTGTTTTTT.

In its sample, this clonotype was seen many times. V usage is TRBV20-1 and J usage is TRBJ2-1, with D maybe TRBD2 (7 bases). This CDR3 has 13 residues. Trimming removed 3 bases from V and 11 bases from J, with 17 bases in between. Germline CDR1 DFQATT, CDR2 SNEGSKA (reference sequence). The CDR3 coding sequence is TGCAGTGCTAGGGAGGGGGGGACGAGTCAGCAGTTCTTC. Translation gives CSAREGGTSQQFF.

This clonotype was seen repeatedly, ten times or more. The CDR3 loop is CASNPDREVETQYF. The DNA for the CDR3 is TGTGCCAGCAATCCGGACAGGGAGGTGGAGACCCAGTACTTC. The rearrangement uses TRBV6-2 or TRBV6-3 and TRBJ2-5; 8 nucleotides match TRBD1. CDR1 is MNHEY and CDR2 is SVGEGT in the germline V gene. Germline trimming cut 7 bases from V and 5 bases from J; bases unmatched to any gene: 9. This CDR3 spans 14 amino acids.

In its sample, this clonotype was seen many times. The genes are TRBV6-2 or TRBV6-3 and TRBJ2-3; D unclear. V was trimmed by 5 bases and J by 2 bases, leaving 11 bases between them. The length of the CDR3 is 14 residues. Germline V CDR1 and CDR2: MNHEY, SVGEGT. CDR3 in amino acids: CASSLPPYTDTQYF. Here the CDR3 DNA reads TGTGCCAGCAGTCTTCCCCCTTACACAGATACGCAGTATTTT.

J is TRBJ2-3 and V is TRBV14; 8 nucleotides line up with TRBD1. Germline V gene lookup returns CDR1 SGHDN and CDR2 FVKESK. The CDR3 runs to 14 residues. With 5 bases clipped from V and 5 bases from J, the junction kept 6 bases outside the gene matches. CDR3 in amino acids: CASSYGTGKDTQYF. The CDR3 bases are TGTGCCAGCAGCTACGGGACAGGCAAAGATACGCAGTATTTT.

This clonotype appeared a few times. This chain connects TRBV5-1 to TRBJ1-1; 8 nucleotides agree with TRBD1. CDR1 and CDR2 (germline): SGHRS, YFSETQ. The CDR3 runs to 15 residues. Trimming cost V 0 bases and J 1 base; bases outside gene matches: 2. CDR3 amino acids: CASSLEGTGNTEAFF. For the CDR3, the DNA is TGCGCCAGCAGCTTGGAAGGGACAGGGAACACTGAAGCTTTCTTT.

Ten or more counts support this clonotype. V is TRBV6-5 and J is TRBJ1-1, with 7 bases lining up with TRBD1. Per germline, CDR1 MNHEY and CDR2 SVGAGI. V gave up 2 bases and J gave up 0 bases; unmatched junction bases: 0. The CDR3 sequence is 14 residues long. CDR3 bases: TGTGCCAGCAGTTACGGGACAGTGAACACTGAAGCTTTCTTT. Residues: CASSYGTVNTEAFF.

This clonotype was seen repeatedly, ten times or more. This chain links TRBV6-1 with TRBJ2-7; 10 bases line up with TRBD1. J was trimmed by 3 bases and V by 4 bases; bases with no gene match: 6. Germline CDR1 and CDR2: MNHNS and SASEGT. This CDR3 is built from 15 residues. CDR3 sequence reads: CASSGGTGVFYEQYF. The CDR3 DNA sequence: TGTGCCAGCAGTGGCGGGACAGGGGTTTTCTACGAGCAGTACTTC.